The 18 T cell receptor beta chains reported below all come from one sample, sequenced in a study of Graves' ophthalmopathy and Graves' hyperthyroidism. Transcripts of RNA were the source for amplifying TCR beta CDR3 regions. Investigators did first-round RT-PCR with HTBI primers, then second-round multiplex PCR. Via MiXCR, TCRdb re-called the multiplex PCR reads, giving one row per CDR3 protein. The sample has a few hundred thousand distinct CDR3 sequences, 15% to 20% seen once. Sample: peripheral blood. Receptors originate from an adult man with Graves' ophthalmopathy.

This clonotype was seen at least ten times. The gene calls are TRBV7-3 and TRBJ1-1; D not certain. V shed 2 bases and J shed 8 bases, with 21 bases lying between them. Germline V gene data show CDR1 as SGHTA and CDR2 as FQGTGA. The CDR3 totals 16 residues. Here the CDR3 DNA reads TGTGCCAGCAGCTTATCCGGGCGGGGAGCCAGGATGGAAGCTTTCTTT. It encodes CASSLSGRGARMEAFF. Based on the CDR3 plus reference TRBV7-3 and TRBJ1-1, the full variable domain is GAGVSQTPSNKVTEKGKYVELRCDPISGHTALYWYRQSLGQGPEFLIYFQGTGAADDSGLPNDRFFAVRPEGSVSTLKIQRTERGDSAVYLCASSLSGRGARMEAFFGQGTRLTVV.

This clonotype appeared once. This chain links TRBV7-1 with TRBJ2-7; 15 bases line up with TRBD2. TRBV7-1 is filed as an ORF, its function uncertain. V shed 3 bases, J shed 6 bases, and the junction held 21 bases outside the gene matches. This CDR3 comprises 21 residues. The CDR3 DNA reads TGTGCCAGCAGCTCCTCCTCTCCTTGGACTAGCGGGGGGGCAGGTCCTCGCGAGCAGTACTTC. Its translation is CASSSSSPWTSGGAGPREQYF.

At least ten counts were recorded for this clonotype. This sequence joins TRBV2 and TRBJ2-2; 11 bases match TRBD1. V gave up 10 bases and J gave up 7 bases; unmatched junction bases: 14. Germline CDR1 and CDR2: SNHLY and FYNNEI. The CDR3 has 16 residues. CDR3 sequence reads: CAIHRQGQGAFGELFF. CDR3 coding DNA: TGTGCCATCCACCGACAAGGACAGGGGGCTTTCGGGGAGCTGTTTTTT.

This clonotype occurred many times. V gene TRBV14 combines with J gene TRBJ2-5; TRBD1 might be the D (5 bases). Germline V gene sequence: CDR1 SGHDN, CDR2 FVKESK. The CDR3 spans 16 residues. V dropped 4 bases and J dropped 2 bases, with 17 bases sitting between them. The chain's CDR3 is CASSLPGRVFQETQYF. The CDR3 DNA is TGTGCCAGCAGCCTACCCGGCAGGGTGTTTCAAGAGACCCAGTACTTC.

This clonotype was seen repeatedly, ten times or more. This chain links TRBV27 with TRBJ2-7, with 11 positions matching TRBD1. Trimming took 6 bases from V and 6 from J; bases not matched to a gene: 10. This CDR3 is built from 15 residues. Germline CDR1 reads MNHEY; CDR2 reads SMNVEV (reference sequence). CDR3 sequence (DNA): TGTGCCAGCAGGGTGCCGGGGACAGGGGGTCGCGAGCAGTACTTC. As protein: CASRVPGTGGREQYF.

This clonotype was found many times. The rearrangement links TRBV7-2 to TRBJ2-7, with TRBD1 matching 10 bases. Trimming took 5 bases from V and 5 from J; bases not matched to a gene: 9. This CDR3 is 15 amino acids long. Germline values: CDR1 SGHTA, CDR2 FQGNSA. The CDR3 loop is CASSRRGQGLNEQYF. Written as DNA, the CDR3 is TGTGCCAGCAGCCGACGGGGACAGGGGCTTAACGAGCAGTACTTC.

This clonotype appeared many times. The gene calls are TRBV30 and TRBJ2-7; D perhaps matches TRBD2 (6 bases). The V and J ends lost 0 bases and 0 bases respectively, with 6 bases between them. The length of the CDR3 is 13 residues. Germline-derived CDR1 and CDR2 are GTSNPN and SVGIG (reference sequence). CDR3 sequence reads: CAWSVSGSYEQYF. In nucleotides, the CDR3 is TGTGCCTGGAGTGTTAGCGGCTCCTACGAGCAGTACTTC.

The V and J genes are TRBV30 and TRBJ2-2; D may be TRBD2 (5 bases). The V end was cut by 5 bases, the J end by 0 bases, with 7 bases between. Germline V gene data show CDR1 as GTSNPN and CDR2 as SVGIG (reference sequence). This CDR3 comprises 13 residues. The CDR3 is CAWRGSNTGELFF. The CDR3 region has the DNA TGTGCCTGGCGGGGATCGAACACCGGGGAGCTGTTTTTT.

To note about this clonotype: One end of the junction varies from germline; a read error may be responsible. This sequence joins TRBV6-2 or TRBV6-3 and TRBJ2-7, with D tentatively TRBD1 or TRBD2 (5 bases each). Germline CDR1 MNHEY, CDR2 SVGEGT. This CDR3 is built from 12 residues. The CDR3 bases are TGTGCCAGCAGTCGGGACGGCTACGGGCAGTACTTC. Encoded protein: CASSRDGYGQYF.

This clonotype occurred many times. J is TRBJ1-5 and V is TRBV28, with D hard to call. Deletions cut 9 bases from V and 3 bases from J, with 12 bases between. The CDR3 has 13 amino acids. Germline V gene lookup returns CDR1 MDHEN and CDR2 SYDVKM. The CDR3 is CASVEQINQPQHF. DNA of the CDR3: TGTGCCAGTGTGGAACAGATCAATCAGCCCCAGCATTTT.

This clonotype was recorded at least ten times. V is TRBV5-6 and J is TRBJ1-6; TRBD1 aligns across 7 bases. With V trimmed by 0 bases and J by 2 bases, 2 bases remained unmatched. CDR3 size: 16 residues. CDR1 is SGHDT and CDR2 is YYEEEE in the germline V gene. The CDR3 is CASSLVGQAYNSPLHF. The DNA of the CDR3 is TGTGCCAGCAGCTTGGTCGGACAGGCCTATAATTCACCCCTCCACTTT.

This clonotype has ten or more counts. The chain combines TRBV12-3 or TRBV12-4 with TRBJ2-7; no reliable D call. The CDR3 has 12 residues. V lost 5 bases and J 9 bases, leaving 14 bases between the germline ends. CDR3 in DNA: TGTGCCAGCAGTCCAGCAGGCCTTGGGCAGTACTTC. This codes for CASSPAGLGQYF.

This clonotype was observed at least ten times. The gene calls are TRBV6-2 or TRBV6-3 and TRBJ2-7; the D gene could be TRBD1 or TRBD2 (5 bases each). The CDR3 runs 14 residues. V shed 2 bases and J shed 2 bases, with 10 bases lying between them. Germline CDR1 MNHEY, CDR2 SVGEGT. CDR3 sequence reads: CASSYIRGPYEQYF. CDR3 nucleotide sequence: TGTGCCAGCAGTTACATCCGGGGACCCTACGAGCAGTACTTC.

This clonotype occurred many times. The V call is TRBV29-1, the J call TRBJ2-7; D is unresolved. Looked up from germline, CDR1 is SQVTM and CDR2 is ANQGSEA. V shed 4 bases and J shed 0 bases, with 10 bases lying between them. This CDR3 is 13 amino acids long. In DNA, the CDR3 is TGCAGCGTTGTCGAGGAGAACTCCTACGAGCAGTACTTC. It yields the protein CSVVEENSYEQYF.

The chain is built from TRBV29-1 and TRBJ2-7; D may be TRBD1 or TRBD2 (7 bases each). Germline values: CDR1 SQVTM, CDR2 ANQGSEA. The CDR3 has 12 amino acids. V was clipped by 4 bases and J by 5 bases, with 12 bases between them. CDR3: CSVGQGGDEQYF. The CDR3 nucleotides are TGCAGCGTTGGACAGGGAGGGGACGAGCAGTACTTC.

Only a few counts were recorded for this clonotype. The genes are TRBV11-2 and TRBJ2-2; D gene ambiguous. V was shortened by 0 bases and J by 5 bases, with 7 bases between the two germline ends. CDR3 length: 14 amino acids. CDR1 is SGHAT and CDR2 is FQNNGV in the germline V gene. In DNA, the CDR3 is TGTGCCAGCAGCTTAGATTTATGGACCGGGGAGCTGTTTTTT. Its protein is CASSLDLWTGELFF.

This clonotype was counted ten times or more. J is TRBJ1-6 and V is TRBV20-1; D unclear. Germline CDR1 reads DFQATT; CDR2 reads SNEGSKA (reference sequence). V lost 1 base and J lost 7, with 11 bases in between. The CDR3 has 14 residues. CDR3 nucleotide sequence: TGCAGTGCTAGAGTCGACGCCCGGAATTCACCCCTCCACTTT. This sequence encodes CSARVDARNSPLHF.

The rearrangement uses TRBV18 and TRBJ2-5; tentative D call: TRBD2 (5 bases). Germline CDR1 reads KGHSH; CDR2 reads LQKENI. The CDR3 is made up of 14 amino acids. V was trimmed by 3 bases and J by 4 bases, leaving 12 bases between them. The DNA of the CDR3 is TGTGCCAGCTCACCCCGGGAACTAGGAGAGACCCAGTACTTC. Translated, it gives CASSPRELGETQYF. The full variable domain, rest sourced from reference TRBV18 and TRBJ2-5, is NAGVMQNPRHLVRRRGQEARLRCSPMKGHSHVYWYRQLPEEGLKFMVYLQKENIIDESGMPKERFSAEFPKEGPSILRIQQVVRGDSAAYFCASSPRELGETQYFGPGTRLLVL.